This TCR beta chain was recorded in a study of shared clonotypes between healthy human individuals. Across the study: The plates for each donor numbered three CD4 naive, three CD4 memory, two CD8 naive and one CD8 memory.

Findings of the study overall: Sampling used blood alone; tissue repertoires probably differ.

CDR1 and CDR2 (germline): MNHEY, SVGAGI. This CDR3 region has 14 residues. Trimming removed 7 bases from V and 4 bases from J; junction bases left unmatched: 7. In the case of this clone: What it binds is not known.

It was at deep level that the assay was run. Genomic DNA of each subset was evenly split across several immunoSEQ plates. The protocol was immunoSEQ multiplex PCR, while the TCRdb copy is restricted to in-frame clones and leaves out a portion. The sample lists about 2.2 million clones, about 93% occurring once. CD45RO-negative cells were positively selected for CCR7, leaving out terminally differentiated effector memory CD45RA+ cells. Sequenced: naive CD8+ T cells from PBMCs. This sequence joins TRBV6-5 and TRBJ1-1; 9 bases are a match to TRBD1. The TCR comes from a man between 18 and 35 years old in good health. Some clones in this sample may be carry-over from other donors' samples. The CDR3 sequence: CASTTGGPTTEAFF. Written as DNA, the CDR3 is TGTGCCAGCACCACAGGGGGCCCTACCACTGAAGCTTTCTTT.